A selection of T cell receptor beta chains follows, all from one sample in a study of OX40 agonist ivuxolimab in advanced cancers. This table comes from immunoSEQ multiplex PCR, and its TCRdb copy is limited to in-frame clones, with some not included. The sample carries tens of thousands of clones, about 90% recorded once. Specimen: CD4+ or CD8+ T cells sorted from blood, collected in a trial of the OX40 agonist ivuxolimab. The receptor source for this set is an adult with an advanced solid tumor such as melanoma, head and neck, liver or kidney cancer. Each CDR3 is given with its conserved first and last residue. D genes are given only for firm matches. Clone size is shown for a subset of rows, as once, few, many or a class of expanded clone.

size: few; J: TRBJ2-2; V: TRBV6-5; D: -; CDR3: CASRGWTMNTGELFF; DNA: TGTGCCAGCAGAGGTTGGACCATGAACACCGGGGAGCTGTTTTTT
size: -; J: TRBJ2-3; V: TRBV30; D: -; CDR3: CAWSVATGPDTQYF; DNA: TGTGCCTGGAGTGTAGCCACAGGTCCGGATACGCAGTATTTT
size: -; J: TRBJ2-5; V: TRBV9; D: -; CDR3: CASSATLLSETQYF; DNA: TGTGCCAGCAGCGCGACCCTCCTCTCAGAGACCCAGTACTTC
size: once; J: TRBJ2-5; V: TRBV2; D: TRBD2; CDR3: CASAGSQTGLAGAVGQYF; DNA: TGTGCCAGCGCAGGGTCCCAGACCGGACTAGCGGGAGCGGTGGGGCAGTACTTC
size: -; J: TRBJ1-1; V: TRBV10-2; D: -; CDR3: CASIWNTEAFF; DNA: TGCGCCAGCATCTGGAACACTGAAGCTTTCTTT
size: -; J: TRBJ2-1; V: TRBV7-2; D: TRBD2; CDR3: CASSSNPFREGSSYNEQFF; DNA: TGTGCCAGCAGCTCGAATCCCTTTCGGGAGGGGAGCTCCTACAATGAGCAGTTCTTC
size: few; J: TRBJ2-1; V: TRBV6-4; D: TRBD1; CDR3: CASSAGTGGSNEQFF; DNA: TGTGCCAGCAGTGCCGGGACAGGGGGGTCCAATGAGCAGTTCTTC
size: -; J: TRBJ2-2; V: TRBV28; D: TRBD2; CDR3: CASSLPLKAGGPHTGELFF; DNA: TGTGCCAGCAGTTTACCCCTAAAAGCGGGAGGGCCGCACACCGGGGAGCTGTTTTTT
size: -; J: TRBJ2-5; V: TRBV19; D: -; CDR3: CASSMIQETQYF; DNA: TGTGCCAGTAGTATGATCCAAGAGACCCAGTACTTC
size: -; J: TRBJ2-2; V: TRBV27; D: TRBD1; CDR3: CASGQGNTGELFF; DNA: TGTGCCAGCGGACAGGGTAACACCGGGGAGCTGTTTTTT